These 25 T cell receptor beta chains originate from one sample sequenced in a study of tumor-infiltrating lymphocytes in primary liver carcinoma. Germline DNA was extracted alongside blood RNA, which was obtained from unsorted whole blood. TCR beta cDNA came from about 0.45 ug total RNA, primed with a constant-region primer. Three-round nested multiplex PCR performed with slightly modified ARM-PCR produced the TCR beta libraries. Two initial PCR rounds of ten to eleven cycles each paired TRBV1-TRBV30 forward primers with a C-beta reverse primer. TCRdb fed the multiplex PCR reads into MiXCR, producing one record per CDR3 protein. The profile covers about 210,000 distinct CDR3 sequences, with about two thirds appearing a single time and 6% to 8.5% taken by the ten largest. Sequencing input: peripheral blood. These receptors were collected from a woman aged 60-75 years with primary liver carcinoma and hepatitis B virus infection.

This chain links TRBV7-9 with TRBJ2-1, with no clear D. Germline assignment: CDR1 SEHNR and CDR2 FQNEAQ (reference sequence). V dropped 2 bases and J dropped 5 bases, with 16 bases sitting between them. The CDR3 runs to 16 residues. CDR3 DNA sequence: TGTGCCAGCAGCTTAATTGTAGTAACCGTCAACAATGAGCAGTTCTTC. Its protein is CASSLIVVTVNNEQFF.

This clonotype was counted a few times. This rearrangement joins TRBV2 to TRBJ1-1; TRBD1 agrees at 8 bases. Germline CDR1 and CDR2: SNHLY and FYNNEI. The CDR3 spans 15 residues. V lost 4 bases and J lost 1; bases outside the gene matches: 5. This CDR3 is CASSVVGTGNTEAFF. CDR3 sequence (DNA): TGTGCCAGCAGTGTAGTAGGGACAGGGAACACTGAAGCTTTCTTT.

This clonotype occurred once. Relative to the germline gene, one junction end is altered; a read error may explain this. The chain links TRBV28 to TRBJ2-1; D remains ambiguous. The germline gives CDR1 MDHEN, CDR2 SYDVKM. The CDR3 sequence is 17 residues long. DNA for the CDR3: TGTGCCAGCAGTTCACTTGGCATGGCCTACTCCTACAGTGAGCAGTTCTTC. Its translation is CASSSLGMAYSYSEQFF.

The rearrangement links TRBV4-1 to TRBJ2-4, with D unresolved. The CDR3 is made up of 17 amino acids. Trimming pared 0 bases from V and 6 bases from J, leaving 18 bases between. Germline V gene sequence: CDR1 MGHRA, CDR2 YSYEKL. The CDR3: CASSQDDRYLVRNIQYF. DNA of the CDR3: TGCGCCAGCAGCCAAGATGACCGGTATTTAGTCAGAAACATTCAGTACTTC.

This clonotype was counted a few times. This chain joins TRBV5-7 and TRBJ2-1; D call uncertain. TRBV5-7 is labeled an ORF, and its function is uncertain. The CDR3 extends over 13 amino acids. V lost 4 bases to trimming and J lost 8 bases, with 13 bases between them. The CDR3 DNA sequence: TGTGCCAGCAGCCATTGTGAGGACGATGAGCAGTTCTTC. Its protein product is CASSHCEDDEQFF.

The sample holds one count of this clonotype. The junction and the germline gene differ at one end; a read error may be behind it. V usage is TRBV4-2 and J usage is TRBJ2-5; no definite D call. CDR3 size: 17 residues. Germline loops: CDR1 LGHNA, CDR2 YNFKEQ. CDR3 residues: CASSQEGTVTYQEAQYF. In DNA form, the CDR3 reads TGTGCCAGCAGCCAAGAAGGTACGGTTACGTACCAAGAGGCCCAGTACTTC.

This clonotype appeared a few times. A much larger clone differs from this one at a single base, so this may be a read error. This chain joins TRBV6-2 or TRBV6-3 and TRBJ2-7, with 11 nucleotides matching TRBD1. The CDR3 has 15 amino acids. CDR1 and CDR2 from the germline V gene are MNHEY and SVGEGT. V lost 6 bases, J lost 2 bases, and 6 bases stayed unmatched. The DNA for the CDR3 is TGTGCCAGCAGCTTGGGGACAGGGGGAGCCTACGAGCAGTACTTC. Translating gives CASSLGTGGAYEQYF.

This clonotype was found a few times. A much larger clone lies one base from this, so it may be a read error. V is TRBV13 and J is TRBJ2-5, with 8 bases aligning to TRBD1. V shed 5 bases and J 13 bases; nucleotides not matched to a gene: 12. The CDR3 is 13 amino acids. Germline V gene lookup returns CDR1 PRHDT and CDR2 FYEKMQ (reference sequence). CDR3 sequence (DNA): TGTGCCAGCAGCCGGACAGGGAACGGGGCCCGGTACTTC. It codes for CASSRTGNGARYF. Full variable domain (rest looked up from reference TRBV13 and TRBJ2-5): AAGVIQSPRHLIKEKRETATLKCYPIPRHDTVYWYQQGPGQDPQFLISFYEKMQSDKGSIPDRFSAQQFSDYHSELNMSSLELGDSALYFCASSRTGNGARYFGPGTRLLVL.

About this clonotype: This could be a read error, since a much larger clone is one nucleotide away. The chain employs TRBV12-3 or TRBV12-4 and TRBJ1-2; tentatively, D is TRBD1 (5 bases). The CDR3 runs to 13 residues. The CDR3 DNA is TGTGCCAACAGTTTAGGGGCCGCTTCGGGCTACACCTTC. This encodes CANSLGAASGYTF.

For this clonotype: Mismatch with germline at one junction end may stem from a read error. This chain joins TRBV11-2 and TRBJ1-1, with D possibly TRBD1 on 6 matching bases. This CDR3 is 13 amino acids long. From germline, CDR1 is SGHAT and CDR2 FQNNGV. The CDR3 loop reads CASSFTRGWEAFF. The CDR3 bases are TGTGCCAGCAGCTTCACCAGGGGCTGGGAAGCATTCTTT.

This clonotype was detected only a few times. This chain uses TRBV4-2 with TRBJ2-3, with 9 bases identical to TRBD2. After removal of 0 bases from V and 0 bases from J, the junction contained 1 base not matched to a gene. Germline V gives CDR1 LGHNA, CDR2 YNFKEQ. The CDR3 consists of 16 residues. CDR3 residues: CASSQETSGSTDTQYF. The CDR3 coding sequence is TGTGCCAGCAGCCAAGAGACTAGCGGTAGCACAGATACGCAGTATTTT.

Comments on this clonotype: The junction does not match germline at one end; this may be a read error. The CDR3, as DNA: TGCAGCTCCCTACCCTGGGGACGGAACCAAGTGACCCAATACTTC. As protein: CSSLPWGRNQVTQYF. This sequence joins TRBV29-1 and TRBJ2-5; D assignment may be TRBD1 or TRBD2 (5 bases each). Germline V gives CDR1 SQVTM, CDR2 ANQGSEA. CDR3 length: 15 residues.

Only one count was recorded for this clonotype. The junction differs from germline at one of its ends, possibly a read error. The genes are TRBV6-2 or TRBV6-3 and TRBJ2-3; 7 bases are shared with TRBD2. This CDR3 comprises 17 residues. Germline V gene lookup returns CDR1 MNHEY and CDR2 SVGEGT. The CDR3 region has the DNA TGTGCCAGGAGTTCCTCTGGGGCTAGCGGAAGCACAAATACGCAGTATTTT. Its protein is CARSSSGASGSTNTQYF.

In regard to this clonotype: This may come from a read error, since a much larger clone is one base off. V is TRBV12-3 or TRBV12-4 and J is TRBJ1-1; D unclear. V lost 2 bases, J lost 2 bases, and 9 bases lay in between. CDR3 length equals 14 residues. CDR3 sequence: CASSLRRANTEAFF. The CDR3 nucleotides are TGTGCCAGCAGTTTAAGACGGGCTAACACTGAAGCTTTCTTT.

Of note for this clonotype: With a much larger clone just one base away, this may be a read error. The genes are TRBV5-5 and TRBJ1-5; D unclear. V gave up 6 bases and J gave up 7 bases, with 14 bases separating them. The CDR3 is 13 residues long. CDR1 is SGHKS, CDR2 YYEKEE, per germline (reference sequence). In DNA, the CDR3 is TGTGCCAGCATCCTAGGGATGGGACAGCCCCAGCATTTT. Translation gives CASILGMGQPQHF.

A single count supports this clonotype. This may be a read error, as it is one base from a much larger clone. This rearrangement joins TRBV4-1 to TRBJ2-3, with a tentative D call TRBD1 (6 bases). The germline gives CDR1 MGHRA, CDR2 YSYEKL. CDR3 length equals 17 residues. Trimming took off 5 bases at V and 0 bases at J, with 18 bases between the two ends. The CDR3 coding sequence is TGCGCCAGCAGCATTACAGGGTCCTCACAAAGCACAGATACGCAGTATTTT. Amino acids: CASSITGSSQSTDTQYF.

About this clonotype: With a much larger clone just one base away, this may be a read error. The chain links TRBV5-5 to TRBJ2-5; 11 positions agree with TRBD2. The CDR3 has 16 residues. The germline V gene has CDR1 SGHKS and CDR2 YYEKEE (reference sequence). The DNA for the CDR3 is TGTGCCAGCAGCTTGGGTCTAGCGGGAGGCAGGGAGACCCAGTGCTTC. Translating gives CASSLGLAGGRETQCF.

The V gene is TRBV6-5, the J gene TRBJ2-3; a possible D gene is TRBD2 (6 bases). The CDR3 runs 14 residues. The germline gives CDR1 MNHEY, CDR2 SVGAGI. With 5 bases removed from V and 6 bases from J, the gap between germline ends came to 15 bases. The CDR3 sequence is CASSTSPRDDTQYF. The CDR3 DNA reads TGTGCCAGCAGTACTAGCCCTCGTGACGATACGCAGTATTTT.

The chain joins TRBV20-1 to TRBJ2-7; D is perhaps TRBD2 (5 bases). The CDR3 is 15 residues long. V lost 1 base to trimming and J lost 2 bases, with 15 bases between them. Germline V CDR1 and CDR2: DFQATT, SNEGSKA (reference sequence). CDR3: CSARGGVGVTYEQYF. CDR3 DNA: TGCAGTGCTAGAGGGGGAGTGGGAGTCACCTACGAGCAGTACTTC.

The chain combines TRBV11-2 with TRBJ2-2; 10 bases align to TRBD2. Germline V CDR1 and CDR2: SGHAT, FQNNGV. The CDR3 length is 15 residues. V shed 7 bases, J shed 4 bases, and the junction held 6 bases outside the gene matches. Written as DNA, the CDR3 is TGTGCCAGCATCGGAACTAGCGGGATCACCGGGGAGCTGTTTTTT. Translated, it gives CASIGTSGITGELFF.

Of note for this clonotype: This clone may be a read error of a much larger clone one base away. The gene calls are TRBV12-3 or TRBV12-4 and TRBJ1-2, with D possibly TRBD1 on 5 matching bases. The CDR3 length is 15 residues. Trimming pared 2 bases from V and 2 bases from J, leaving 12 bases between. CDR3 nucleotides: TGTGCCAGCAGTTTATTCGGCGGGGACAACTATGGCTACACCTTC. Amino acids: CASSLFGGDNYGYTF.

Only one count was recorded for this clonotype. V is TRBV30 and J is TRBJ2-7, with TRBD2 identical over 10 bases. Unmatched junction bases numbered 6, after V lost 5 bases and J lost 2 bases. The CDR3 spans 14 residues. CDR1 is GTSNPN and CDR2 is SVGIG in the germline V gene (reference sequence). The CDR3 DNA is TGTGCCTGGGCCGGGACTAGCGCAACCTACGAGCAGTACTTC. Amino acid sequence: CAWAGTSATYEQYF.

The chain recombines TRBV14 with TRBJ2-3; no clear D gene. Trimming removed 3 bases from V and 3 bases from J, with 13 bases in between. The germline gives CDR1 SGHDN, CDR2 FVKESK. This CDR3 spans 15 amino acids. CDR3 protein: CASSHTSTATDTQYF. The CDR3 DNA reads as TGTGCCAGCAGCCATACGTCGACCGCGACAGATACGCAGTATTTT.

In the case of this clonotype: Just one base apart from a much larger clone, this may be a read error. The genes are TRBV7-8 and TRBJ2-5; D not certain. The length of the CDR3 is 16 residues. The germline CDR1 and CDR2 sequences are SGHVS and FQNEAQ. The germline V and J ends were trimmed by 3 bases and 1 base, with 15 bases remaining between them. The CDR3 sequence: CASSFFQRSVQETQYF. The CDR3 region has the DNA TGTGCCAGCAGCTTTTTCCAAAGGTCTGTCCAAGAGACCCAGTACTTC.

A single count supports this clonotype. As the CDR3 is not closed by the conserved phenylalanine or tryptophan, this likely results from a read error. This rearrangement joins TRBV11-2 to TRBJ2-1; the D is unclear. The germline V and J ends were trimmed by 2 bases and 5 bases, with 7 bases remaining between them. This CDR3 contains 13 residues. Per germline, CDR1 SGHAT and CDR2 FQNNGV. The CDR3: CASSLRQNNEQFL. DNA for the CDR3: TGTGCCAGCAGCTTAAGGCAGAACAATGAGCAGTTCTTA.